The next 17 T cell receptor beta chains were all read from a single sample in a study of shared clonotypes between healthy human individuals. The method was immunoSEQ multiplex PCR; TCRdb's version includes in-frame clones alone and lacks a portion of them. The sample carries over 2 million clones, around 90% recorded once. The material sequenced was naive CD4+ T cells from PBMCs. The subset denotes: CD45RA+ positively selected. Receptors originate from a man aged 18 to 29 in good health. Some clones in this sample may be carry-over from other donors' samples.

The rearrangement links TRBV29-1 to TRBJ2-1; 11 nucleotides match TRBD1. The CDR3 is 14 amino acids. After removal of 6 bases from V and 8 bases from J, the junction contained 9 bases not matched to a gene. CDR1 and CDR2 (germline): SQVTM, ANQGSEA. CDR3: CSVGPRTGGHEQFF. CDR3 bases: TGCAGCGTCGGCCCCCGGACAGGGGGCCATGAGCAGTTCTTC.

CDR3 residues: CASTSDGLWFF. The CDR3 DNA reads as TGTGCCAGCACCTCAGATGGCTTGTGGTTCTTC. The chain links TRBV28 to TRBJ2-1; D ambiguous. V gave up 7 bases and J gave up 15 bases, with 16 bases separating them. Germline CDR1 reads MDHEN; CDR2 reads SYDVKM. The CDR3 runs to 11 residues.

The gene calls are TRBV6-6 and TRBJ2-1; TRBD2 agrees at 13 bases. V was clipped by 5 bases and J by 7 bases; unmatched bases: 8. This CDR3 has 16 residues. Germline lookup yields CDR1 MNHNY and CDR2 SVGAGI (reference sequence). The CDR3 spells CASSPRTSGSRNEQFF. DNA of the CDR3: TGTGCCAGCAGTCCTCGGACTAGCGGGAGCAGAAATGAGCAGTTCTTC.

The V call is TRBV2, the J call TRBJ2-7; D gene uncertain. Between the trimmed V and J ends, which lost 6 bases and 2 bases, there was a span of 5 bases. CDR1 SNHLY and CDR2 FYNNEI come from the germline V gene. The CDR3 runs to 11 residues. The CDR3 sequence: CASRSAYEQYF. The CDR3 DNA sequence: TGTGCCAGCAGGTCAGCCTACGAGCAGTACTTC.

The chain has TRBV6-5 and TRBJ2-7; no firm D call. CDR3 size: 15 residues. From germline, CDR1 is MNHEY and CDR2 SVGAGI. Trimming left V 4 bases short and J 2 bases short, with 15 bases between. CDR3 coding DNA: TGTGCCAGCAGTTCCTCTCGCACGGGTCCCTACGAGCAGTACTTC. This codes for CASSSSRTGPYEQYF.

The chain combines TRBV9 with TRBJ1-2; 9 bases fit TRBD1. Germline-derived CDR1 and CDR2 are SGDLS and YYNGEE. The CDR3 extends over 14 amino acids. With 4 bases clipped from V and 4 bases from J, the junction kept 5 bases outside the gene matches. In nucleotides, the CDR3 is TGTGCCAGCAGCACGGGACAGGGCCCCTATGGCTACACCTTC. Translated, it gives CASSTGQGPYGYTF.

V is TRBV6-1 and J is TRBJ2-6; D is possibly TRBD2 (5 bases). Germline V gene lookup returns CDR1 MNHNS and CDR2 SASEGT. The CDR3 extends over 16 amino acids. The V end was cut by 4 bases, the J end by 1 base, with 11 bases between. CDR3 loop: CASSARRESGANVLTF. The CDR3 coding sequence is TGTGCCAGCAGTGCCCGACGGGAATCTGGGGCCAACGTCCTGACTTTC.

This sequence joins TRBV20-1 and TRBJ2-7, with D hard to call. The CDR3 sequence is 11 residues long. The germline gives CDR1 DFQATT, CDR2 SNEGSKA (reference sequence). The V end was cut by 6 bases, the J end by 5 bases, with 11 bases between. The CDR3 sequence: CSATSANEQYF. In nucleotides, the CDR3 is TGCAGTGCCACGTCCGCGAACGAGCAGTACTTC.

J is TRBJ2-3 and V is TRBV9, with D perhaps TRBD2 (6 bases). The CDR3 consists of 15 residues. Germline lookup yields CDR1 SGDLS and CDR2 YYNGEE. Trimming left V 4 bases short and J 6 bases short, with 18 bases between. CDR3 DNA: TGTGCCAGCAGCCCCCGGAGGGAGACCTCTGATACGCAGTATTTT. The encoded protein is CASSPRRETSDTQYF.

J is TRBJ2-7 and V is TRBV29-1, with 10 bases that match TRBD2. The CDR3 sequence is 13 residues long. V was clipped by 6 bases and J by 4 bases; unmatched bases: 6. Germline values: CDR1 SQVTM, CDR2 ANQGSEA. The CDR3 DNA sequence: TGCAGCGTCGCCGGGACTAGCGTTTACGAGCAGTACTTC. Translated: CSVAGTSVYEQYF.

The chain combines TRBV19 with TRBJ2-7, with TRBD2 identical over 10 bases. Germline assignment: CDR1 LNHDA and CDR2 SQIVND (reference sequence). V gave up 2 bases and J gave up 5 bases; unmatched junction bases: 6. The CDR3 totals 15 residues. The CDR3, as DNA: TGTGCCAGTAGTATACTAGCGGGAGTATACGACGAGCAGTACTTC. Protein sequence: CASSILAGVYDEQYF. The whole variable domain, filled in from reference TRBV19 and TRBJ2-7, reads DGGITQSPKYLFRKEGQNVTLSCEQNLNHDAMYWYRQDPGQGLRLIYYSQIVNDFQKGDIAEGYSVSREKKESFPLTVTSAQKNPTAFYLCASSILAGVYDEQYFGPGTRLTVT.

V usage is TRBV23-1 and J usage is TRBJ2-2; D perhaps matches TRBD1 (5 bases). TRBV23-1 is labeled an ORF, and its function is uncertain. The CDR3 runs to 17 residues. Trimming shortened V by 9 bases and J by 0 bases, and 20 bases separated the two germline ends. The DNA of the CDR3 is TGCGCCAGTCTTAAACTCAAACGGACACCGAACACCGGGGAGCTGTTTTTT. It translates to CASLKLKRTPNTGELFF.

The V and J genes are TRBV7-8 and TRBJ2-3; 8 positions agree with TRBD2. This CDR3 is built from 15 residues. CDR1 SGHVS and CDR2 FQNEAQ come from the germline V gene. The V segment lost 6 bases and the J segment 6 bases; nucleotides outside the gene matches: 11. As DNA, the CDR3 is TGTGCCAGCAGGGTTAGCGGGACTACGCAGGATACGCAGTATTTT. Its protein product is CASRVSGTTQDTQYF.

V and J are TRBV18 and TRBJ2-5; D perhaps matches TRBD2 (7 bases). Germline assignment: CDR1 KGHSH and CDR2 LQKENI. Trimming took 4 bases from V and 2 from J, leaving 17 bases between them. The CDR3 loop spans 16 amino acids. The CDR3 loop is CASSLGASGYQETQYF. In nucleotides, the CDR3 is TGTGCCAGCTCACTGGGGGCTAGCGGTTATCAAGAGACCCAGTACTTC.

V is TRBV13 and J is TRBJ2-5; 8 bases align to TRBD1. The germline gives CDR1 PRHDT, CDR2 FYEKMQ (reference sequence). The J segment lost 0 bases and the V segment lost 5 bases, leaving 2 bases of the junction unmatched. The CDR3 consists of 14 residues. CDR3 residues: CASSRDRNQETQYF. The CDR3 DNA follows: TGTGCCAGCAGCCGGGACAGGAACCAAGAGACCCAGTACTTC.

The chain joins TRBV14 to TRBJ1-1; D is uncertain. Germline CDR1 is SGHDN and CDR2 is FVKESK. The CDR3 is 13 amino acids. V lost 4 bases and J lost 3, with 9 bases in between. The CDR3 sequence: CASSRGVYTEAFF. CDR3 bases: TGTGCCAGCAGCCGCGGTGTGTACACTGAAGCTTTCTTT.

Details on this clone: A much larger clone lies one base from this, so it may be a read error. The same CDR3 arises from other DNA sequences in this sample as well. The chain links TRBV5-4 to TRBJ2-3; D gene uncertain. The CDR3 totals 11 residues. Germline CDR1 SGHNT, CDR2 YYREEE (reference sequence). V lost 3 bases and J 4 bases, leaving 3 bases between the germline ends. This CDR3 reads CASSSADTQYF. CDR3 DNA sequence: TGTGCCAGCAGCTCAGCAGATACGCAGTATTTT.